This T cell receptor (beta chain) was identified during a study of blood T cell repertoires in COVID-19 (dated by TCRdb to the early 2020s). Regarding the study in general: The collaborator samples originated in the United States, Italy and Spain and spanned the acute and convalescent phases of COVID-19. The samples were drawn from the first 160 participants of the ongoing ImmuneRACE study and from under 1,500 subjects provided by 6 global collaborators. The prospective study material was composed of cDNA or gDNA derived from T cells, B-cell-depleted T cells, or PBMCs. HLA class I and class II types, where available, came from metadata supplied by the sample provider rather than from assay-based typing. Nearly every sample came with metadata listing a de-identified subject ID, COVID-19 status, age in years and sex. The dataset comprised deeply sampled blood TCRbeta repertoires from subjects exposed to, actively infected with, or recovered from COVID-19. A freely available public database, intended as a resource for researchers studying the immune response to SARS-CoV-2, is where the repertoires were released. What the work shows at the level of the full study, not this receptor alone: The quantity of clinical and demographic metadata differed by source and by participant and was supplied without curation.

As concerns this clone: The antigen it binds to is not known. Within one base of it there is no much larger clone, and no base qualities were kept.

The immunoSEQ Assay, a bias-controlled multiplex PCR, was used to amplify TCRbeta CDR3 regions from genomic DNA. The authors processed their data as follows. The number of nucleated cells in each sample was estimated from the amplification of reference gene primers within the assay. Sequence reads were collapsed and filtered to measure the absolute abundance of every unique TCRbeta CDR3 rearrangement. Productive Simpson clonality was computed per sample as the square root of Simpson's diversity index over productive rearrangements. Entries here come from immuneACCESS through TCRdb and include only in-frame sequences with V and J called. Some clones fail to appear in such tables; in the studies checked, an unresolved V gene covers under half of the shortfall, and the cause of the remainder is unknown. The V and J calls and clone size were taken over from that table, and D and trimming were inferred from the DNA. The sample table shows more than 100,000 clones, and 90% are seen once. The ten top clones hold 3.5% to 4% of the sample.

One collaborating source in Seattle enrolled patients while the patients were actively infected and followed the patients over time throughout the course of disease. Whole blood was collected in K2EDTA tubes by collaborating institutions according to the institutions' own protocols. Collaborator samples were shipped for TCRbeta analysis as frozen whole blood, isolated PBMCs, or DNA extracted from either sample type. The sequence came from a woman aged 55-70 years with COVID-19, enrolled during active disease. Sequences were obtained from peripheral blood.

The CDR3 region reads CASSSDRGRPVGYTF. The base sequence is TGCGCCAGCAGCTCTGACAGGGGGCGCCCGGTCGGCTACACCTTC. The sequence is built from TRBV5-1 and TRBJ1-2; 10 bases in between match TRBD1. V has 3 bases trimmed and J has 8 bases trimmed; junction bases matching no gene number 10. Reading from cysteine to phenylalanine, the CDR3 counts 15 amino acids. The read is trimmed to its CDR3 DNA, 45 bases read in frame from base 1. Sequences SGHRS (CDR1) and YFSETQ (CDR2) are obtained from the germline V gene.